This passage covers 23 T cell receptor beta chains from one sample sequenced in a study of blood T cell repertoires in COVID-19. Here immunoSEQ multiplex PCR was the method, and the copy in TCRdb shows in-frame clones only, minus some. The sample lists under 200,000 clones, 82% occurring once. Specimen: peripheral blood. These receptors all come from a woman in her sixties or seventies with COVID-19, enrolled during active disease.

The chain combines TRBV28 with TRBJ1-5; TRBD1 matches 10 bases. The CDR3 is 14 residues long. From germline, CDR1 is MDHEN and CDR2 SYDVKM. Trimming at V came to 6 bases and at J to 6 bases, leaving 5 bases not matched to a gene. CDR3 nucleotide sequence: TGTGCCAGCAGACCGACAGGGGGCTCTCAGCCCCAGCATTTT. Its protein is CASRPTGGSQPQHF. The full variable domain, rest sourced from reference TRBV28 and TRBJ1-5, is DVKVTQSSRYLVKRTGEKVFLECVQDMDHENMFWYRQDPGLGLRLIYFSYDVKMKEKGDIPEGYSVSREKKERFSLILESASTNQTSMYLCASRPTGGSQPQHFGDGTRLSIL.

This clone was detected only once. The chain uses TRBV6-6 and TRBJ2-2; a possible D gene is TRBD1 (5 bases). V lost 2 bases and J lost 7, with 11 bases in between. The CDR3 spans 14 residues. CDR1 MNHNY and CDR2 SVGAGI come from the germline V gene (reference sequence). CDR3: CASSYRGADGELFF. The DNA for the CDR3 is TGTGCCAGCAGTTACCGTGGGGCAGACGGGGAGCTGTTTTTT.

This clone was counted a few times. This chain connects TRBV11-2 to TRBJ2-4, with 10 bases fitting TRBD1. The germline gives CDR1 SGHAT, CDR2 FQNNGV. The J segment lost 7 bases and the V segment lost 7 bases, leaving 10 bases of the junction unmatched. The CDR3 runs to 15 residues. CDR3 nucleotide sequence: TGTGCCAGCACGAGAGATTCGGGACAGGGGAACATTCAGTACTTC. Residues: CASTRDSGQGNIQYF.

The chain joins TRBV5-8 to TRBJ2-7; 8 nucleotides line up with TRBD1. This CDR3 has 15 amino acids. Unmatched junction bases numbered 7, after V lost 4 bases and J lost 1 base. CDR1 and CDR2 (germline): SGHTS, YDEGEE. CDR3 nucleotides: TGTGCCAGCAGCCACCGGGACAGGTTTTCCTACGAGCAGTACTTC. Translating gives CASSHRDRFSYEQYF. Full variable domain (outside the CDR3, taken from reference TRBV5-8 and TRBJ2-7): EAGVTQSPTHLIKTRGQQATLRCSPISGHTSVYWYQQALGLGLQFLLWYDEGEERNRGNFPPRFSGRQFPNYSSELNVNALELEDSALYLCASSHRDRFSYEQYFGPGTRLTVT.

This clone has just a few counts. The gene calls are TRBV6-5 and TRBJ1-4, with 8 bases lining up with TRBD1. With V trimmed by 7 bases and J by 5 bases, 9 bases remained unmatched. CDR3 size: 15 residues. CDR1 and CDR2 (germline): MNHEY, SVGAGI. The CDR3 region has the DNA TGTGCCAGCACCCAGGGGGCGATAGGCAATGAAAAACTGTTTTTT. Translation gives CASTQGAIGNEKLFF.

CDR3 sequence: CASSPINRVGGELFF. The CDR3 DNA reads as TGTGCCAGCTCACCGATAAACAGGGTCGGCGGGGAGCTGTTTTTT. The chain recombines TRBV18 with TRBJ2-2; D possibly corresponds to TRBD1 (6 bases). The CDR3 spans 15 residues. The germline CDR1 and CDR2 sequences are KGHSH and LQKENI. V was shortened by 3 bases and J by 7 bases, with 15 bases between the two germline ends.

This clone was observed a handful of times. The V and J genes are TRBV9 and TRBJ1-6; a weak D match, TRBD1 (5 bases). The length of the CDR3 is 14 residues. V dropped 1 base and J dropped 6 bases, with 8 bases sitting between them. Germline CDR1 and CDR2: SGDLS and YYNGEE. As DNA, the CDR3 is TGTGCCAGCAGCGTACAGGGTGGTAATTCACCCCTCCACTTT. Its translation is CASSVQGGNSPLHF.

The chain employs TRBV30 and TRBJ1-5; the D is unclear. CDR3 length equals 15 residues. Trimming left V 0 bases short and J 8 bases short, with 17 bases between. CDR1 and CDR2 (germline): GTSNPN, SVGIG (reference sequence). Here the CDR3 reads CAWSVNGGGREPQHF. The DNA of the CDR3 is TGTGCCTGGAGTGTAAACGGAGGCGGACGGGAGCCCCAGCATTTT.

This CDR3 is CASSLAGGPGEQFF. CDR3 nucleotides: TGTGCCAGCAGTTTAGCGGGGGGGCCAGGGGAGCAGTTCTTC. The rearrangement joins TRBV27 to TRBJ2-1, with 9 bases matching TRBD2. Germline values: CDR1 MNHEY, CDR2 SMNVEV (reference sequence). The CDR3 loop spans 14 amino acids. V was clipped by 2 bases and J by 10 bases; unmatched bases: 6.

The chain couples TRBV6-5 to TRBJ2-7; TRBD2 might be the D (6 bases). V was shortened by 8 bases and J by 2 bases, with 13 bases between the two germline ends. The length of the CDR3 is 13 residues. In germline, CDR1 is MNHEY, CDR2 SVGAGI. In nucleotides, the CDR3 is TGTGCCAGCCGGGGCGCGGGGACCTACGAGCAGTACGTC. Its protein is CASRGAGTYEQYV.

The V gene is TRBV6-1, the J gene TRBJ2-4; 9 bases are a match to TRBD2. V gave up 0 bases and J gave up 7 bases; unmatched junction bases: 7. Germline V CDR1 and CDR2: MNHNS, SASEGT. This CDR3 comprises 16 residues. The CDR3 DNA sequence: TGTGCCAGCAGTGAAGCCCCTAGCGGGGTGCTGAACATTCAGTACTTC. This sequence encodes CASSEAPSGVLNIQYF.

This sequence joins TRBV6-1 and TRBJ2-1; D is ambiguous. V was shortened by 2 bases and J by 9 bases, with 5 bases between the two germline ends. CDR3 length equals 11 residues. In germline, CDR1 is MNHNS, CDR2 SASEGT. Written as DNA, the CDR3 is TGTGCCAGCAGTGAACGCGGTGAGCAGTTCTTC. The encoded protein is CASSERGEQFF.

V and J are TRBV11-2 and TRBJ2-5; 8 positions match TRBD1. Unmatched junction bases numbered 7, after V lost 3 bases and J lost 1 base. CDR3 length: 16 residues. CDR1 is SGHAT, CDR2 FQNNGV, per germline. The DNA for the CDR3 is TGTGCCAGCAGCTTGCGGACAGGGTTATTCCAAGAGACCCAGTACTTC. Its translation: CASSLRTGLFQETQYF.

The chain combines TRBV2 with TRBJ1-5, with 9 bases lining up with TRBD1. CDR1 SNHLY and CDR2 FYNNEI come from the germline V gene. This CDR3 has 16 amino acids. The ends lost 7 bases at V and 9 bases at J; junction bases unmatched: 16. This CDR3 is CASKRGIQGALWPQHF. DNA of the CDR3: TGTGCCAGCAAGAGGGGGATACAGGGGGCCCTATGGCCCCAGCATTTT.

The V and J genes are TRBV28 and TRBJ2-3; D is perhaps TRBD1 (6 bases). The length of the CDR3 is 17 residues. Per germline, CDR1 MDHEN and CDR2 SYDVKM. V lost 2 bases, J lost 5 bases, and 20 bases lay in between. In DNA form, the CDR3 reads TGTGCCAGCAGTTTACCCAGGGAGACCCCGACAGGAGATACGCAGTATTTT. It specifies CASSLPRETPTGDTQYF.

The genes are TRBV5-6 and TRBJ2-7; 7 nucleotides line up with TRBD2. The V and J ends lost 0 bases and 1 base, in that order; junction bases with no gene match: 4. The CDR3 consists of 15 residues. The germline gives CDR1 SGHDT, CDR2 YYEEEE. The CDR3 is CASSLAGTKSYEQYF. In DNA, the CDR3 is TGTGCCAGCAGCTTGGCCGGGACTAAATCCTACGAGCAGTACTTC.

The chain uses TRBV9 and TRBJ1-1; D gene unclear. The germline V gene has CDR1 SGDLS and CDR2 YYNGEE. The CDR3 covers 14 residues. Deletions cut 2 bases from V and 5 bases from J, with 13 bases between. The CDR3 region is CASSVLGSGTEAFF. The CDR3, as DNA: TGTGCCAGCAGCGTTCTGGGGAGCGGAACTGAAGCTTTCTTT.

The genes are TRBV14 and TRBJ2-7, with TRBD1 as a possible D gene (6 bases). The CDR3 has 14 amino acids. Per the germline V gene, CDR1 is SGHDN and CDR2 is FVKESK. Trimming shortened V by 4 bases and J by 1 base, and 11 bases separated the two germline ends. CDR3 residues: CASSRRQASYEQYV. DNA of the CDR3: TGTGCCAGCAGCCGCAGACAGGCTTCCTACGAGCAGTACGTC.

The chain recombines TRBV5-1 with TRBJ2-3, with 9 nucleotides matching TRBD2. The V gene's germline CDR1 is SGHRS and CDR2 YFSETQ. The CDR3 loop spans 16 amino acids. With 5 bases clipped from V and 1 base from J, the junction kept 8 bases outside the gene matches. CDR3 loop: CASRYTIAGGTDTQYF. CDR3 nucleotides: TGCGCCAGCAGATATACTATAGCGGGGGGCACAGATACGCAGTATTTT.

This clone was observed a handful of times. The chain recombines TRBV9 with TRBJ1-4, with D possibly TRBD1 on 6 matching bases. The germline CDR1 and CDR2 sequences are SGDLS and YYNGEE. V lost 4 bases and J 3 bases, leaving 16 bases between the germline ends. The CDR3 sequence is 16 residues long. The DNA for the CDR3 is TGTGCCAGCAGCTTGACCGAACAGGGACCTAATGAAAAACTGTTTTTT. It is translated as CASSLTEQGPNEKLFF.

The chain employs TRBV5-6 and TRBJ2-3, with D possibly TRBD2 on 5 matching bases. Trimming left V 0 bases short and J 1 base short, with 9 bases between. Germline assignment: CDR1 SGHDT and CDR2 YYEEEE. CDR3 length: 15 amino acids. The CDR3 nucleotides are TGTGCCAGCAGCTTGGTTGGTAGCGGCACAGATACGCAGTATTTT. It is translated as CASSLVGSGTDTQYF.

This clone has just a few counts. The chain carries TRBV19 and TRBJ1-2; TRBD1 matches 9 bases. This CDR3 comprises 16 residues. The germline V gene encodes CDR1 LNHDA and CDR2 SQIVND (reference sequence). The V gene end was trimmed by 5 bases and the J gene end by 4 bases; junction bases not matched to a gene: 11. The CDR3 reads CASSPTQGAGSYGYTF. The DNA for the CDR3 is TGTGCCAGTAGTCCAACACAGGGGGCTGGTAGCTATGGCTACACCTTC.

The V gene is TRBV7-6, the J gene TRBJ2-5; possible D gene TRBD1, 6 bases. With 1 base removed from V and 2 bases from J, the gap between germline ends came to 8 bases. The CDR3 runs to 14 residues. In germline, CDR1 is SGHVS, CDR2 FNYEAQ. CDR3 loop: CASSLGGQQETQYF. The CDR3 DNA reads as TGTGCCAGCAGCTTAGGGGGACAACAAGAGACCCAGTACTTC.